Given below is one T cell receptor (beta chain) in context. Under the authors' procedure: Estimates of nucleated cell counts were drawn from the amplification of reference gene primers. TCRdb keeps only in-frame clones here, not all; method: immunoSEQ multiplex PCR. D and trimming were read from the DNA, whereas the V and J calls and clone size are those reported in that table. The repertoire holds under 500,000 clones, with around 91% as singletons. This sample is drawn from a study of blood T cell repertoires in COVID-19. Whole-study context: Both acute and convalescent COVID-19 samples were obtained from the United States, Italy and Spain.

Clinical histories supplied by participants themselves formed the basis of cohort assignment. CDR3 length: 12 amino acids. The J segment lost 5 bases and the V segment lost 5 bases, leaving 2 bases of the junction unmatched. Germline CDR1 and CDR2: SNHLY and FYNNEI. The chain joins TRBV2 to TRBJ1-1, with 7 positions matching TRBD1. The sample was PBMCs or T cells enriched from blood (not recorded which). The TCR originated in a man in his thirties or forties who had recovered from COVID-19. The chain's CDR3 is CASSQGGTEAFF. CDR3 DNA: TGTGCCAGCAGTCAGGGGGGAACTGAAGCTTTCTTT.